This T cell receptor beta chain appears in the sequencing data of a study of cytomegalovirus exposure and HLA in healthy donors. The study's findings and limits: Later analysis demonstrated an association between a missense DCLRE1C variant and TCR beta V- and J-gene trimming. Most CMV-associated TCR beta chains were later found to appear HLA-restricted.

Amplification used 60 Vbeta primers and 13 Jbeta primers. Profiled with immunoSEQ multiplex PCR; TCRdb holds only in-frame clones, not every one. Recorded for this sample: fewer than 250,000 clones. Per germline, CDR1 SGHDT and CDR2 YYEEEE. The CDR3 consists of 14 residues. Trimming left V 4 bases short and J 9 bases short, with 19 bases between. A remark on this clone: Its antigen remains unknown.

The clonotype comes from a woman aged 30 to 39 in good health and CMV-seropositive. The specimen was PBMCs. The V gene is TRBV5-6, the J gene TRBJ2-5; D call uncertain. In nucleotides, the CDR3 is TGTGCCAGCAGCCCTTCAGGTGAAGAGACCCCCCAGTACTTC. The encoded protein is CASSPSGEETPQYF.